The 7 T cell receptor beta chains listed next were all sequenced from one sample in a study of cytomegalovirus exposure and HLA in healthy donors. The PCR employed 60 Vbeta primers together with 13 Jbeta primers. Some clones are missing from TCRdb's copy, which holds only in-frame ones; the method was immunoSEQ multiplex PCR. The table has approximately 140,000 clones, less than 80% seen once. Source material: PBMCs. The receptors stem from a woman in her forties or fifties in good health and CMV-seropositive.

This clone was seen a single time. The chain links TRBV28 to TRBJ2-5, with 8 bases lining up with TRBD1. This CDR3 contains 15 residues. Germline V gene data show CDR1 as MDHEN and CDR2 as SYDVKM. V gave up 2 bases and J gave up 11 bases; unmatched junction bases: 13. CDR3 sequence: CASSLVSDRGFEQYF. The CDR3 nucleotides read TGTGCCAGCAGTTTAGTTTCCGACAGGGGCTTTGAGCAGTACTTC.

The CDR3 bases are TGTGCCAGCAGCCTGAGGTTACTGACGAACACTGAAGCTTTCTTT. This encodes CASSLRLLTNTEAFF. V gene TRBV7-2 combines with J gene TRBJ1-1; D call uncertain. Trimming cost V 5 bases and J 1 base, with 14 bases left between them. Germline CDR1 and CDR2: SGHTA and FQGNSA. The CDR3 is 15 amino acids.

The V gene is TRBV9, the J gene TRBJ1-1, with 7 bases fitting TRBD1. Germline CDR1 and CDR2: SGDLS and YYNGEE. V shed 3 bases and J 4 bases; nucleotides not matched to a gene: 6. The CDR3 has 14 residues. DNA for the CDR3: TGTGCCAGCAGCGCACAGGGGCAGGTCACTGAAGCTTTCTTT. Translation: CASSAQGQVTEAFF.

This clone turned up a few times. V is TRBV9 and J is TRBJ2-5, with D perhaps TRBD2 (6 bases). With 0 bases removed from V and 1 base from J, the gap between germline ends came to 7 bases. CDR1 and CDR2 from the germline V gene are SGDLS and YYNGEE. The CDR3 covers 14 residues. CDR3 in DNA: TGTGCCAGCAGCGTAGCGGGGGTCCAAGAGACCCAGTACTTC. It encodes CASSVAGVQETQYF. Complete variable domain (other parts from reference TRBV9 and TRBJ2-5): DSGVTQTPKHLITATGQRVTLRCSPRSGDLSVYWYQQSLDQGLQFLIQYYNGEERAKGNILERFSAQQFPDLHSELNLSSLELGDSALYFCASSVAGVQETQYFGPGTRLLVL.

This sequence joins TRBV5-8 and TRBJ1-4; the D gene is possibly TRBD1 (5 bases). Per the germline V gene, CDR1 is SGHTS and CDR2 is YDEGEE. This CDR3 contains 14 residues. Trimming cost V 4 bases and J 1 base, with 8 bases left between them. CDR3 sequence (DNA): TGTGCCAGCAGCAACGGACAAACTAATGAAAAACTGTTTTTT. It is translated as CASSNGQTNEKLFF.

CDR3 in DNA: TGTGCCAGCAGCGCGGGGGCGCGGAATGGCTACACCTTC. Translation: CASSAGARNGYTF. V gene TRBV28 combines with J gene TRBJ1-2, with D possibly being TRBD1 (6 bases). Trimming took 6 bases from V and 6 from J, leaving 14 bases between them. In germline, CDR1 is MDHEN, CDR2 SYDVKM. This CDR3 is 13 amino acids long.

The rearrangement links TRBV29-1 to TRBJ2-7; the match to TRBD1 covers 8 bases. This CDR3 has 12 amino acids. Germline assignment: CDR1 SQVTM and CDR2 ANQGSEA. Trimming removed 3 bases from V and 4 bases from J; junction bases left unmatched: 2. CDR3 sequence reads: CSVDTGGYEQYF. The DNA of the CDR3 is TGCAGCGTTGACACAGGGGGATACGAGCAGTACTTC.